One and the same sample provided the 17 T cell receptor beta chains below, sequenced in a study of blood T cells in healthy people across ages. A second PCR, run for roughly 7 to 11 cycles, used a sample-barcoded 5' primer plus a J-beta primer mix. TCRdb analysed the 5' RACE reads with MiXCR anew, one entry per CDR3 protein. The sample has around 1,700,000 distinct CDR3 sequences; about 28% are singletons. The sequenced material came from blood. These receptors were taken from a woman aged 25 to 45 in good health.

This clonotype came up a few times. The rearrangement joins TRBV28 to TRBJ2-6; 7 nucleotides line up with TRBD2. This CDR3 is 18 amino acids long. J lost 0 bases, V lost 3 bases, and 8 bases had no gene match. Germline loops: CDR1 MDHEN, CDR2 SYDVKM. DNA for the CDR3: TGTGCCAGCAGTTTGCCGGGACTATCCTCCTCTGGGGCCAACGTCCTGACTTTC. It codes for CASSLPGLSSSGANVLTF.

This clonotype was observed a handful of times. The genes are TRBV9 and TRBJ2-3, with 7 nucleotides matching TRBD1. The V and J ends lost 0 bases and 4 bases, in that order; junction bases with no gene match: 2. The CDR3 has 14 amino acids. The germline V gene encodes CDR1 SGDLS and CDR2 YYNGEE. As DNA, the CDR3 is TGTGCCAGCAGCGTAGGACAGGGCCCAGATACGCAGTATTTT. Protein sequence: CASSVGQGPDTQYF. The variable domain in full, with the rest retrieved from reference TRBV9 and TRBJ2-3, is DSGVTQTPKHLITATGQRVTLRCSPRSGDLSVYWYQQSLDQGLQFLIQYYNGEERAKGNILERFSAQQFPDLHSELNLSSLELGDSALYFCASSVGQGPDTQYFGPGTRLTVL.

This clonotype was seen ten or more times. This rearrangement joins TRBV20-1 to TRBJ2-1, with no clear D. Trimming cost V 3 bases and J 1 base, with 13 bases left between them. In germline, CDR1 is DFQATT, CDR2 SNEGSKA (reference sequence). CDR3 length equals 15 residues. This CDR3 is CSASATSGSYNEQFF. The CDR3, as DNA: TGCAGTGCTAGTGCCACCTCTGGGTCCTACAATGAGCAGTTCTTC.

This clonotype has a handful of counts. The chain joins TRBV6-1 to TRBJ1-5, with D uncertain. CDR3 length: 15 residues. V lost 5 bases and J 0 bases, leaving 11 bases between the germline ends. Germline loops: CDR1 MNHNS, CDR2 SASEGT. CDR3 DNA: TGTGCCAGCAGTAGAAATAATCTTAGCAATCAGCCCCAGCATTTT. It yields the protein CASSRNNLSNQPQHF.

V usage is TRBV6-1 and J usage is TRBJ2-1, with D unresolved. Germline assignment: CDR1 MNHNS and CDR2 SASEGT. V was clipped by 2 bases and J by 2 bases, with 10 bases between them. This CDR3 spans 15 amino acids. CDR3 sequence: CASSESYGTYNEQFF. The DNA of the CDR3 is TGTGCCAGCAGTGAATCTTACGGAACCTACAATGAGCAGTTCTTC.

This clonotype was seen a few times. The V and J genes are TRBV18 and TRBJ2-3, with 9 nucleotides matching TRBD2. V dropped 3 bases and J dropped 0; count of bases not matched to a gene: 10. The CDR3 has 18 residues. Germline V gene lookup returns CDR1 KGHSH and CDR2 LQKENI. In nucleotides, the CDR3 is TGTGCCAGCTCACCGCGGTTAGCGGGGGTGGAAAGCACAGATACGCAGTATTTT. This codes for CASSPRLAGVESTDTQYF.

On this clonotype: The junction differs from germline at one of its ends, possibly a read error. The chain joins TRBV7-9 to TRBJ2-7, with D unresolved. The germline CDR1 and CDR2 sequences are SEHNR and FQNEAQ (reference sequence). This CDR3 comprises 12 residues. The CDR3 is CAGSPRPYEQYF. The CDR3 DNA reads TGTGCCGGCAGCCCCCGCCCCTACGAGCAGTACTTC.

A remark on this clonotype: A read error may be the cause here, since a much bigger clone is one base away. The rearrangement joins TRBV7-2 to TRBJ2-1; D is possibly TRBD2 (5 bases). Between the trimmed V and J ends, which lost 5 bases and 8 bases, there was a span of 13 bases. CDR1 SGHTA and CDR2 FQGNSA come from the germline V gene. This CDR3 is built from 13 residues. As DNA, the CDR3 is TGTGCCAGCAGCCGGAACGCCGGGGATGAGCAGTTCTTC. Its translation is CASSRNAGDEQFF.

This clonotype was detected a few times. The genes are TRBV20-1 and TRBJ1-4; perhaps TRBD1 as D (5 bases). V shed 4 bases and J shed 3 bases, with 9 bases lying between them. CDR1 is DFQATT, CDR2 SNEGSKA, per germline (reference sequence). CDR3 length equals 13 residues. Here the CDR3 reads CSATGTANEKLFF. The CDR3 DNA is TGCAGTGCTACCGGGACTGCTAATGAAAAACTGTTTTTT.

Only a few counts were recorded for this clonotype. The rearrangement links TRBV14 to TRBJ1-4; D remains unclear. The CDR3 contains 17 residues. V was pared by 1 base and J by 6 bases, with 18 bases between. CDR1 and CDR2 from the germline V gene are SGHDN and FVKESK. CDR3 bases: TGTGCCAGCAGCCAAGCGGCGCCCGGATCTGGGTATGAAAAACTGTTTTTT. Translating it yields CASSQAAPGSGYEKLFF. Using reference TRBV14 and TRBJ1-4 for the parts outside the CDR3, the full variable domain is EAGVTQFPSHSVIEKGQTVTLRCDPISGHDNLYWYRRVMGKEIKFLLHFVKESKQDESGMPNNRFLAERTGGTYSTLKVQPAELEDSGVYFCASSQAAPGSGYEKLFFGSGTQLSVL.

This clonotype was picked up many times. This chain joins TRBV7-6 and TRBJ2-6, with 7 nucleotides matching TRBD1. V gave up 5 bases and J gave up 0 bases; unmatched junction bases: 4. The CDR3 length is 16 residues. Germline assignment: CDR1 SGHVS and CDR2 FNYEAQ. CDR3 DNA: TGTGCCAGCAGCGGGGACAGCTTCTCTGGGGCCAACGTCCTGACTTTC. Translation: CASSGDSFSGANVLTF.

This clonotype occurred a few times. The CDR3 loop is CASRRESSEQYF. In DNA form, the CDR3 reads TGTGCCAGCAGACGAGAGTCGAGCGAGCAGTACTTC. The chain carries TRBV12-3 or TRBV12-4 and TRBJ2-7; D remains ambiguous. The CDR3 runs 12 residues. V was trimmed by 6 bases and J by 6 bases, leaving 12 bases between them.

This chain links TRBV10-3 with TRBJ1-2, with 7 bases aligning to TRBD1. Trimming cost V 2 bases and J 8 bases; bases outside gene matches: 8. The CDR3 contains 14 residues. The germline gives CDR1 ENHRY, CDR2 SYGVKD. The CDR3 is CAISEPGTVGGYTF. DNA for the CDR3: TGTGCCATCAGTGAGCCCGGGACAGTGGGGGGCTACACCTTC.

A word on this clonotype: A much bigger clone sits one base away, suggesting this may be a read error. The chain employs TRBV7-9 and TRBJ1-2; D may be TRBD1 (5 bases). This CDR3 has 14 residues. The germline V and J ends were trimmed by 1 base and 10 bases, with 16 bases remaining between them. Germline V lookup: CDR1 SEHNR, CDR2 FQNEAQ (reference sequence). The CDR3, as DNA: TGTGCCAGCAGCTTAGTGCAGGGTACAGCTGACTACACCTTC. Its translation: CASSLVQGTADYTF. Variable domain in full (rest from reference TRBV7-9 and TRBJ1-2): DTGVSQNPRHKITKRGQNVTFRCDPISEHNRLYWYRQTLGQGPEFLTYFQNEAQLEKSRLLSDRFSAERPKGSFSTLEIQRTEQGDSAMYLCASSLVQGTADYTFGSGTRLTVV.

The V and J genes are TRBV30 and TRBJ1-2; D gene uncertain. CDR1 and CDR2 (germline): GTSNPN, SVGIG (reference sequence). The germline V and J ends were trimmed by 3 bases and 2 bases, with 4 bases remaining between them. The CDR3 loop spans 11 amino acids. Written as DNA, the CDR3 is TGTGCCTGGAGGGCCAACTATGGCTACACCTTC. Its translation is CAWRANYGYTF.

This clonotype has a handful of counts. V usage is TRBV18 and J usage is TRBJ2-5, with 10 positions matching TRBD2. Judging by the DNA end, TRBJ2-7 fits better; the J call may be wrong. CDR3 size: 15 residues. Germline V CDR1 and CDR2: KGHSH, LQKENI. CDR3 sequence (DNA): TGTGCCAGCTCACCTACCCTAGCGGGAGTCTACGAGCAGTACTTC. This encodes CASSPTLAGVYEQYF.

The rearrangement joins TRBV12-3 or TRBV12-4 to TRBJ1-2, with D maybe TRBD1 (6 bases). The CDR3 contains 12 residues. Trimming took off 8 bases at V and 11 bases at J, with 18 bases between the two ends. In DNA, the CDR3 is TGTGCCAGCGGGGTTAGGGGGTCAAGATACACCTTC. This codes for CASGVRGSRYTF.